The rows below give T cell receptor beta chains drawn from one sample of a study of long-term antiretroviral therapy in people with HIV. The assay was immunoSEQ multiplex PCR, and TCRdb's table has in-frame clones only and misses some. Among about 43,000 clones listed, less than 95% were seen once. Material: unsorted PBMCs, obtained around 9.2 years after starting antiretroviral therapy. The receptors stem from a man aged 25-45 years with HIV. CDR3s include the opening cysteine and the closing phenylalanine or tryptophan. Fields, in order: V gene, CDR3 protein.

v_gene: TRBV6-1
CDR3aa: CASRGLAGVNEQFF

v_gene: TRBV2
CDR3aa: CASSEMTGGNSPLHF

v_gene: TRBV7-2
CDR3aa: CASSLERSDTQYF

v_gene: TRBV7-2
CDR3aa: CASSVSSGIADTQYF

v_gene: TRBV5-1
CDR3aa: CASSDSPGRGAYEQYF

v_gene: TRBV6-1
CDR3aa: CASSEWSSLNTEAFF

v_gene: TRBV5-1
CDR3aa: CASREGAPLYGYTF

v_gene: TRBV4-2
CDR3aa: CASSQDRNPPLHF

v_gene: TRBV6-8
CDR3aa: CASRHGDLLAKNIQYF

v_gene: TRBV7-9
CDR3aa: CASTPRQPWQGNQPQHF

v_gene: TRBV27
CDR3aa: CASSFHRGGSGNSPLHF

v_gene: TRBV18
CDR3aa: CASSPPAPDRGGELFF

v_gene: TRBV4-2
CDR3aa: CASSQEPGTDNSPLHF

v_gene: TRBV5-6
CDR3aa: CASSPGQDEQYF

v_gene: TRBV2
CDR3aa: CASRGYETQYF

v_gene: TRBV25-1
CDR3aa: CASSDTGHYGNTIYF

v_gene: TRBV20-1
CDR3aa: CSGVLTRGYTF

v_gene: TRBV6-1
CDR3aa: CASSEYPPNADGYTF

v_gene: TRBV19
CDR3aa: CASGQGNNQPQHF

v_gene: TRBV5-6
CDR3aa: CASSRQGVETQYF

v_gene: TRBV7-7
CDR3aa: CASSPSLAGGLETQYF

v_gene: TRBV6-6
CDR3aa: CASSLGLSYGYTF

v_gene: TRBV7-7
CDR3aa: CASSNSYNEQFF

v_gene: TRBV7-9
CDR3aa: CASSPSPPTDTQYF

v_gene: TRBV5-1
CDR3aa: CASRSRDRGHEQFF

v_gene: TRBV6-5
CDR3aa: CASSSGTLRVEQFF

v_gene: TRBV11-2
CDR3aa: CASCRGQGNSPLHF

v_gene: TRBV6-4
CDR3aa: CASSPGTDNSPLHF

v_gene: TRBV11-2
CDR3aa: CASSLESSGASYEQYF

v_gene: TRBV28
CDR3aa: CASSETGSQPQHF

v_gene: TRBV7-8
CDR3aa: CASSPGPDTQYF

v_gene: TRBV5-1
CDR3aa: CASSRTGQGARETQYF

v_gene: TRBV5-1
CDR3aa: CASSLRGAELGYGYTF

v_gene: TRBV10-1
CDR3aa: CASSRGYGNTIYF

v_gene: TRBV19
CDR3aa: CATKSGGYSNQPQHF

v_gene: TRBV14
CDR3aa: CASSLAGYRVSPLHF

v_gene: TRBV27
CDR3aa: CASSLGRGWLGYTF

v_gene: TRBV10-3
CDR3aa: CAISAGQQNEKLFF

v_gene: TRBV7-8
CDR3aa: CASSPYRVGMEAFF

v_gene: TRBV5-1
CDR3aa: CASSKDRGRQETQYF

v_gene: TRBV7-2
CDR3aa: CASSLTRQETQYF

v_gene: TRBV27
CDR3aa: CASAAAGWEQPQHF

v_gene: TRBV28
CDR3aa: CASSLGAYGAQYF

v_gene: TRBV11-2
CDR3aa: CASSLSGTVYGYTF

v_gene: TRBV29-1
CDR3aa: CSVLGGNSETQYF